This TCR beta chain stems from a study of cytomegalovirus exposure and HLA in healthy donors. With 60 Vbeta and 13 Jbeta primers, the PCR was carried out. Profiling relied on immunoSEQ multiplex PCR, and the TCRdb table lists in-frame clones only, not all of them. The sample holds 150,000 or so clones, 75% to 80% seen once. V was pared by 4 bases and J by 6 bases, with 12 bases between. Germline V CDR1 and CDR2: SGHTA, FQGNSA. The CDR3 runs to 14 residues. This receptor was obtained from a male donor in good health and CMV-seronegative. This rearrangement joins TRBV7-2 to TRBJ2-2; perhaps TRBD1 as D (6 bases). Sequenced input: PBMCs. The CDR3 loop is CASSSRPGAGELFF. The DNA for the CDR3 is TGTGCCAGCAGCTCCCGCCCAGGGGCCGGGGAGCTGTTTTTT.